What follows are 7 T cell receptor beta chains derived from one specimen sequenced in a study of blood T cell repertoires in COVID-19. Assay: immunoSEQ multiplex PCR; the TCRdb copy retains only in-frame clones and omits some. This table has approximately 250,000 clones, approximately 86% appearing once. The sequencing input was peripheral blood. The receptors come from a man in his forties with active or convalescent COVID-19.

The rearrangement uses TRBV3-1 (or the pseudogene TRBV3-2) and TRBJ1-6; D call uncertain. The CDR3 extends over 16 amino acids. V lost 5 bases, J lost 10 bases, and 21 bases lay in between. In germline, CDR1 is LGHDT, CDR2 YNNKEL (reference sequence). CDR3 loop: CASSGRDRPLGSPLHF. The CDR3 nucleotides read TGTGCCAGCAGCGGACGGGATAGGCCGCTCGGGTCACCCCTCCACTTT.

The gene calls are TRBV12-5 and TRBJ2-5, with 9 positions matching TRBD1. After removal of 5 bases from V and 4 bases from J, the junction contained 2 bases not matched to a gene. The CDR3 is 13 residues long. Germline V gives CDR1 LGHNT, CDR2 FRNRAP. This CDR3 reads CASGLTGGETQYF. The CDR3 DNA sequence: TGTGCTAGTGGTCTGACAGGGGGAGAGACCCAGTACTTC.

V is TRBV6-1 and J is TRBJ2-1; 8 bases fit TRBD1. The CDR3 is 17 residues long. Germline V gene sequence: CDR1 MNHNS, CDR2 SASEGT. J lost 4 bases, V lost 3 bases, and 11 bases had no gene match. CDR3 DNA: TGTGCCAGCAGTGATAGGATTGGGACAGGAAATTACAATGAGCAGTTCTTC. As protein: CASSDRIGTGNYNEQFF.

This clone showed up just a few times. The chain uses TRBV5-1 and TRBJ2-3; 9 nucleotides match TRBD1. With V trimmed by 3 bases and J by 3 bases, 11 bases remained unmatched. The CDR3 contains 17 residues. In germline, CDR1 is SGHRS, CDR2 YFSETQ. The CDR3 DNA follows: TGCGCCAGCAGCTCAATGAGAAACAGGGGGCCTACAGATACGCAGTATTTT. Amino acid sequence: CASSSMRNRGPTDTQYF.

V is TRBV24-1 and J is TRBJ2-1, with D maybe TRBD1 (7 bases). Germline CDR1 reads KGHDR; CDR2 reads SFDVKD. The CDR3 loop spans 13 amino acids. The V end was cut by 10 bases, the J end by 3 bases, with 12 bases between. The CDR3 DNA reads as TGTGCCACGGCGGGACAGAACTACAATGAGCAGTTCTTC. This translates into CATAGQNYNEQFF.

The CDR3 region is CASSFEASTDTQYF. CDR3 nucleotides: TGTGCCAGCAGCTTTGAAGCAAGCACAGATACGCAGTATTTT. This chain uses TRBV7-3 with TRBJ2-3; D is undetermined. The length of the CDR3 is 14 residues. From germline, CDR1 is SGHTA and CDR2 FQGTGA. V was clipped by 3 bases and J by 0 bases, with 7 bases between them.

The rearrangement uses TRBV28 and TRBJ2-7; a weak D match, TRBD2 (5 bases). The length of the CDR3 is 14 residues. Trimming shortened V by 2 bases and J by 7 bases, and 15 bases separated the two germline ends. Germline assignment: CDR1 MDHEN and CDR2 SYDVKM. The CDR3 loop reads CASSLTGVSGEQYF. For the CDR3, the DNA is TGTGCCAGCAGTTTAACTGGGGTATCGGGAGAGCAGTACTTC.